This section outlines one T cell receptor (beta chain) sequence together with its context. The record originates from a study of blood T cell repertoires in COVID-19. Profiled with immunoSEQ multiplex PCR; TCRdb holds only in-frame clones, not every one. This sample yields 150,000 to 250,000 clones, of which 75% to 85% are seen a single time; 12% belongs to the top ten. The trim removed 4 bases at V and 3 bases at J, leaving 4 bases unmatched. This CDR3 region has 14 residues. The germline gives CDR1 SGHKS, CDR2 YYEKEE (reference sequence). Assignments of participants to cohorts depended upon their own reported clinical history.

The sequenced sample consisted of PBMCs or T cells enriched from blood (not recorded which). The V and J genes are TRBV5-5 and TRBJ2-7; the match to TRBD1 covers 10 bases. This TCR came from a middle-aged man who had recovered from COVID-19. CDR3 bases: TGTGCCAGCAGCCCCGGGACAGGGGTCTACGAGCAGTACTTC. Translating gives CASSPGTGVYEQYF.